This T cell receptor (beta chain) came from a study of OX40 agonist ivuxolimab in advanced cancers. For the study at large: Dose-escalation cases comprised hepatocellular carcinoma, melanoma, renal cell or head and neck cancer. Study results and limitations: Some patients who did not respond also had low normalized T-cell clonal expansion.

Individuals having autoimmune disease history or systemic immunosuppression were not enrolled. TCRdb's copy holds only in-frame clones and misses some; the assay was immunoSEQ multiplex PCR. The data contain 55,000 to 75,000 clones, roughly 80% of them seen just once; the ten biggest clones take up 4.5% to 5%. Germline CDR1 is SGHDT and CDR2 is YYEEEE. This CDR3 is 14 amino acids long. This clone was observed a handful of times. The antigen is not known. At one of its ends the junction is not consistent with the germline gene, which may arise from a read error. The TCR sequence derives from an adult with an advanced solid tumor such as melanoma, head and neck, liver or kidney cancer. The chain links TRBV5-6 to TRBJ1-3; D is ambiguous. This specimen was CD4+ or CD8+ T cells sorted from blood, taken in a trial of the OX40 agonist ivuxolimab. In nucleotides, the CDR3 is TGTGCCAGCAGCTTGTCCGCCGTTCAGAGAAGTCTGAAGTTT. Translating it yields CASSLSAVQRSLKF.